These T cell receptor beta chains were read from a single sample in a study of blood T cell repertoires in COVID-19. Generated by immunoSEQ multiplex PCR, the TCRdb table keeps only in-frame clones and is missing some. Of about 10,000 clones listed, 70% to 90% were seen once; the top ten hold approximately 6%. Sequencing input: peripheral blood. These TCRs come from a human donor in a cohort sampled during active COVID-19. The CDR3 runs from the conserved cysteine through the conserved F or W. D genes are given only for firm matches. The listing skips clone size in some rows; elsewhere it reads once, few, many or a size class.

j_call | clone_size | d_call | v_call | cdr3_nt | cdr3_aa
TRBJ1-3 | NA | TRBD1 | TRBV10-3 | TGTGCCATCAGTGATAGGACAGGGGCAGGAAACACCATATATTTT | CAISDRTGAGNTIYF
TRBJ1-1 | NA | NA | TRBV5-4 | TGTGCCAGCAGCTTCAAGGGAGCTGAAGCTTTCTTT | CASSFKGAEAFF
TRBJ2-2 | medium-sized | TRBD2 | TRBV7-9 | TGTGCCAGCAGCTTACTAGCGGGGGGCACCGGGGAGCTGTTTTTT | CASSLLAGGTGELFF
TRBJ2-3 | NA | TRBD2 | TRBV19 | TGTGCCAGTAGTATGACCTCTAGCGGGGGGGTGACTAGCACAGATACGCAGTATTTT | CASSMTSSGGVTSTDTQYF
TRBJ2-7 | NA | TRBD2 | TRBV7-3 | TGTGCCAGCAGCTTAGGCTCAGCGGGGAGCTCCTACGAGCAGTACTTC | CASSLGSAGSSYEQYF
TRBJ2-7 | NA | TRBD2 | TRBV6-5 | TGTGCCAGCAGTTTCAGCGGGGGGGCCTCCTACGAGCAGTACTTC | CASSFSGGASYEQYF
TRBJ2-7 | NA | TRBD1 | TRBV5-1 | TGCGCCAGCAGCTGGACAGGGTTCTCCTACGAGCAGTACTTC | CASSWTGFSYEQYF
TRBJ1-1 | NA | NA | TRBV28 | TGTGCCAGCAAGGGGGGGGGATGGTACACTGAAGCTTTCTTT | CASKGGGWYTEAFF
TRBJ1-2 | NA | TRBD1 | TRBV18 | TGTGCCAGCTCACTGGGACAGGGCGTCTATGGCTACACCTTC | CASSLGQGVYGYTF
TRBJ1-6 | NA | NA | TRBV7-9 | TGTGCCAGCAGACCTGACAGGATAGGGTCACCCCTCCACTTT | CASRPDRIGSPLHF
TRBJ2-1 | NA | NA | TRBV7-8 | TGTGCCAGCAGCTTGGGACCTGAGCGGGTCAATGAGCAGTTCTTC | CASSLGPERVNEQFF
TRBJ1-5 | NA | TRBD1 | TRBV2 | TGTGCCAGCAGTGAAGAGGCAGGGGGCCATCAGCCCCAGCATTTT | CASSEEAGGHQPQHF
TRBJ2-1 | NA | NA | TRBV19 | TGTGCCAGTAGTACGGTCAAGGGGGTGGAGAATGAGCAGTTCTTC | CASSTVKGVENEQFF
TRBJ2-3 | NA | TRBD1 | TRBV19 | TGTGCCAGTAGTACCTGGGACAGCATCACAGATACGCAGTATTTT | CASSTWDSITDTQYF
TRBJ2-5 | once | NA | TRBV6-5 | TGTGCCAGCAGTTACAGGGGGATGATAGAGACCCAGTACTTC | CASSYRGMIETQYF
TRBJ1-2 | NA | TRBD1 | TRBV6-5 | TGTGCCAGCAGTCTTGGACAGGGTGAGGGCTACACCTTC | CASSLGQGEGYTF
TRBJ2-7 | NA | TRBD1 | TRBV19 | TGTGCCAGTAGTAGGGTAGGGGGCCCCTACGAGCAGTACTTC | CASSRVGGPYEQYF
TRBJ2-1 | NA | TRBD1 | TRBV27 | TGTGCCAGCAGTTTATCCAGGGGGCAGAATGAGCAGTTCTTC | CASSLSRGQNEQFF